Below, 10 T cell receptor beta chains from the same sample are listed, as sequenced in a study of cytomegalovirus exposure and HLA in healthy donors. Sequencing was performed with immunoSEQ multiplex PCR; in TCRdb, only in-frame clones are kept and a portion is missing. This table holds roughly 62,000 clones, about 93% found once. Sample: PBMCs. The receptor source for this set is a man younger than 35 in good health and CMV-seronegative.

The J gene is TRBJ1-1, the V gene TRBV10-3, with 7 bases matching TRBD1. CDR3 length: 13 amino acids. The ends lost 10 bases at V and 3 bases at J; junction bases unmatched: 8. Per germline, CDR1 ENHRY and CDR2 SYGVKD. The DNA for the CDR3 is TGTGCCACTAGGACAGGCGGGGACACTGAAGCTTTCTTT. Its protein is CATRTGGDTEAFF.

The chain uses TRBV29-1 and TRBJ2-3; D uncertain. CDR3 length equals 14 residues. V lost 4 bases to trimming and J lost 1 base, with 12 bases between them. Germline V gene lookup returns CDR1 SQVTM and CDR2 ANQGSEA. The DNA of the CDR3 is TGCAGCGTTGTGGCTGTCCCAGGCACAGATACGCAGTATTTT. This gives the protein CSVVAVPGTDTQYF.

This chain links TRBV19 with TRBJ2-3, with TRBD2 matching over 12 bases. Germline loops: CDR1 LNHDA, CDR2 SQIVND (reference sequence). V was pared by 5 bases and J by 4 bases, with 7 bases of the junction left unmatched. The CDR3 length is 16 residues. This CDR3 reads CASSGPGLAGSDTQYF. The DNA of the CDR3 is TGTGCCAGTAGTGGACCGGGACTAGCGGGCTCAGATACGCAGTATTTT. Together with reference TRBV19 and TRBJ2-3, the CDR3 gives the full variable domain: DGGITQSPKYLFRKEGQNVTLSCEQNLNHDAMYWYRQDPGQGLRLIYYSQIVNDFQKGDIAEGYSVSREKKESFPLTVTSAQKNPTAFYLCASSGPGLAGSDTQYFGPGTRLTVL.

This chain joins TRBV4-2 and TRBJ2-1; 7 nucleotides match TRBD1. The CDR3 sequence is 13 residues long. With V trimmed by 1 base and J by 8 bases, 2 bases remained unmatched. CDR1 is LGHNA and CDR2 is YNFKEQ in the germline V gene. The CDR3 reads CASSQGQGHEQFF. DNA for the CDR3: TGTGCCAGCAGCCAAGGACAGGGCCATGAGCAGTTCTTC.

The chain employs TRBV6-1 and TRBJ2-5; 8 bases line up with TRBD1. The CDR3 consists of 16 residues. J lost 5 bases, V lost 0 bases, and 8 bases had no gene match. The germline CDR1 and CDR2 sequences are MNHNS and SASEGT. Written as DNA, the CDR3 is TGTGCCAGCAGTGAAGCCAGGGGGCGCCGGGTGGAGACCCAGTACTTC. Amino acid sequence: CASSEARGRRVETQYF.

Here the CDR3 reads CASILRASGVYNEQFF. The CDR3 DNA reads as TGTGCCAGCATCCTTCGCGCTAGCGGGGTATACAATGAGCAGTTCTTC. This chain connects TRBV28 to TRBJ2-1; TRBD2 matches 9 bases. The CDR3 extends over 16 amino acids. V was clipped by 7 bases and J by 4 bases; unmatched bases: 11. Germline V CDR1 and CDR2: MDHEN, SYDVKM.

V is TRBV11-1 and J is TRBJ1-1; 7 nucleotides line up with TRBD1. Germline V gene data show CDR1 as SGHAT and CDR2 as FQDESV (reference sequence). This CDR3 region has 15 residues. After removal of 5 bases from V and 1 base from J, the junction contained 7 bases not matched to a gene. The CDR3 is CASSTGQRQNTEAFF. The CDR3 bases are TGTGCCAGCAGCACGGGACAGAGACAGAACACTGAAGCTTTCTTT.

The rearrangement uses TRBV27 and TRBJ2-1, with D tentatively TRBD2 (6 bases). V lost 8 bases to trimming and J lost 3 bases, with 14 bases between them. Germline V gene data show CDR1 as MNHEY and CDR2 as SMNVEV (reference sequence). The CDR3 is 14 residues long. Written as DNA, the CDR3 is TGTGCCAGCGGAGGGACCGGGGGCTACAATGAGCAGTTCTTC. Encoded protein: CASGGTGGYNEQFF.

The V and J genes are TRBV27 and TRBJ2-2; 8 bases fit TRBD2. Germline CDR1 MNHEY, CDR2 SMNVEV (reference sequence). The CDR3 covers 17 residues. Trimming cost V 7 bases and J 0 bases; bases outside gene matches: 10. The chain's CDR3 is CASNTIIAGSNTGELFF. The CDR3 nucleotides read TGTGCCAGCAACACAATCATAGCGGGGTCGAACACCGGGGAGCTGTTTTTT.

The V gene is TRBV7-2, the J gene TRBJ1-2; maybe TRBD1 (6 bases). V dropped 5 bases and J dropped 2 bases, with 12 bases sitting between them. This CDR3 is built from 14 residues. CDR1 SGHTA and CDR2 FQGNSA come from the germline V gene. In nucleotides, the CDR3 is TGTGCCAGCAGCGCACACAGGGAAAACTATGGCTACACCTTC. This encodes CASSAHRENYGYTF.